This is a list of T cell receptor beta chains from one sample in a study of shared clonotypes between healthy human individuals. Sequencing was performed with immunoSEQ multiplex PCR; in TCRdb, only in-frame clones are kept and a portion is missing. The sample holds around 2.3 million clones, approximately 94% seen once. The material sequenced was naive CD4+ T cells sorted from blood. The receptors here all came from a man aged 18-30 years in good health. CDR3s include the opening cysteine and the closing phenylalanine or tryptophan. D genes are given only for firm matches. A clone size is listed for some rows: how often the clone was seen (once, few, many), or a class if it is expanded.

d_gene | j_gene | v_gene | abundance | len | CDR3nt | CDR3aa
TRBD2 | TRBJ2-2 | TRBV7-9 | . | 15 | TGTGCCAGCAGCCGGACTAGCGGAGACGCCGGGGAGCTGTTTTTT | CASSRTSGDAGELFF
. | TRBJ1-1 | TRBV30 | . | 14 | TGTGCCTGGAGTGCGGGACGGTTGAACACTGAAGCTTTCTTT | CAWSAGRLNTEAFF
. | TRBJ2-5 | TRBV18 | . | 12 | TGTGCCAGCTCTGCCGCCGGAGAGACCCAGTACTTC | CASSAAGETQYF
. | TRBJ2-7 | TRBV10-3 | . | 11 | TGTGCCATCTCAGCAGGGATCGAGCAGTACTTC | CAISAGIEQYF
TRBD1 | TRBJ1-4 | TRBV11-1 | . | 15 | TGTGCCAGCAGCGTTAACAGGGGACGAGGTGAAAAACTGTTTTTT | CASSVNRGRGEKLFF
. | TRBJ2-1 | TRBV30 | . | 13 | TGTGCCTGGAGTAAGGTGGCGGGAACCGAGCAGTTCTTC | CAWSKVAGTEQFF
. | TRBJ2-4 | TRBV7-9 | . | 15 | TGTGCCAGCAGCTTCTGGGAAAATGCCAAAAACATTCAGTACTTC | CASSFWENAKNIQYF
TRBD2 | TRBJ2-3 | TRBV6-1 | . | 15 | TGTGCCAGCAGTGCACTAGCGCGCAGAACAGATACGCAGTATTTT | CASSALARRTDTQYF
. | TRBJ1-3 | TRBV6-5 | . | 16 | TGTGCCAGCAGTTACTCCGCAGGGAAAACTGGAAACACCATATATTTT | CASSYSAGKTGNTIYF
. | TRBJ1-2 | TRBV28 | once | 12 | TGTGCCAGCTACAGTCCTAACTATGGCTACACCTTC | CASYSPNYGYTF
. | TRBJ1-5 | TRBV6-4 | . | 14 | TGTGCCAGCAGTGCAGGAGGTGTAGGTCAGCCCCAGCATTTT | CASSAGGVGQPQHF
. | TRBJ1-3 | TRBV25-1 | . | 15 | TGTGCCAGCAGTGACGCTACGGTCTCTGGAAACACCATATATTTT | CASSDATVSGNTIYF
TRBD2 | TRBJ2-7 | TRBV6-5 | . | 14 | TGTGCCAGCAGTTACCAAGGACGGACTAGCGAGCAGTACTTC | CASSYQGRTSEQYF
. | TRBJ2-3 | TRBV7-8 | once | 14 | TGTGCCAGCAGCCCCGGATACAGCACAGATACGCAGTATTTT | CASSPGYSTDTQYF
TRBD1 | TRBJ2-7 | TRBV6-6 | . | 16 | TGTGCCAGCAGTTACTCCCAGGGGGAGAGGGGATACGAGCAGTACTTC | CASSYSQGERGYEQYF
. | TRBJ1-3 | TRBV19 | . | 16 | TGTGCCAGTATACCCCAGGTCGGGGTGGCTGGAAACACCATATATTTT | CASIPQVGVAGNTIYF
. | TRBJ1-1 | TRBV5-4 | . | 16 | TGTGCCAGCAGCCTACCATCGACGCAGGGGTTGGTTGAAGCTTTCTTT | CASSLPSTQGLVEAFF
TRBD2 | TRBJ2-2 | TRBV5-4 | . | 15 | TGTGCCAGCAGCCCGGGACTAGACAACACCGGGGAGCTGTTTTTT | CASSPGLDNTGELFF
TRBD1 | TRBJ1-3 | TRBV6-5 | . | 13 | TGTGCCAGCATGAGACAGGGGTCAAACACCATATATTTT | CASMRQGSNTIYF
. | TRBJ1-5 | TRBV7-2 | . | 16 | TGTGCCAGCAGCCCCACAGCAGGGGAGGGCAATCAGCCCCAGCATTTT | CASSPTAGEGNQPQHF
. | TRBJ2-1 | TRBV5-1 | . | 14 | TGCGCCAGCAGCTTGGACACTACCTACAATGAGCAGTTCTTC | CASSLDTTYNEQFF
. | TRBJ1-1 | TRBV6-5 | . | 14 | TGTGCCAGCAGTTACATGAGGGCAGGGCATGAAGCTTTCTTT | CASSYMRAGHEAFF
. | TRBJ2-2 | TRBV10-3 | . | 16 | TGTGCCATCAGTGAGGGTCCCAGGCGAGTCGCCGGGGAGCTGTTTTTT | CAISEGPRRVAGELFF
. | TRBJ2-7 | TRBV10-3 | . | 12 | TGTGCCATCAGTGACAGGGACGACGAGCAGTACTTC | CAISDRDDEQYF
. | TRBJ2-3 | TRBV7-2 | . | 14 | TGTGCCAGCAGCTTAGTCCAGGGTATAGATACGCAGTATTTT | CASSLVQGIDTQYF
TRBD1 | TRBJ2-5 | TRBV7-2 | . | 15 | TGTGCCAGCAGCTTAGCTGGGACAGATCAAGAGACCCAGTACTTC | CASSLAGTDQETQYF
. | TRBJ2-5 | TRBV5-1 | . | 13 | TGCGCCAGCAGCTTGGGCTCCCAAGAGACCCAGTACTTC | CASSLGSQETQYF
TRBD2 | TRBJ2-7 | TRBV6-5 | . | 16 | TGTGCCAGCAGTTACAGCGGGACTAGCGGGACCTACGAGCAGTACTTC | CASSYSGTSGTYEQYF
TRBD2 | TRBJ2-1 | TRBV6-5 | . | 15 | TGTGCCAGCAGAAGGGGACTAGCAGCTTTCAATGAGCAGTTCTTC | CASRRGLAAFNEQFF
TRBD1 | TRBJ2-7 | TRBV5-4 | . | 14 | TGTGCCAGCAGTCACCGGACAGGGACCTACGAGCAGTACTTC | CASSHRTGTYEQYF
. | TRBJ2-5 | TRBV28 | . | 14 | TGTGCCAGCACCGACAGGCCCGGTCATAAGACCCAGTACTTC | CASTDRPGHKTQYF
TRBD1 | TRBJ1-2 | TRBV5-4 | once | 18 | TGTGCCAGCAGGCGACCGGGACAGGGGACACTAGGGGACTCTGGCTACACCTTC | CASRRPGQGTLGDSGYTF
TRBD2 | TRBJ2-7 | TRBV9 | . | 14 | TGTGCCAGCAGCGTATCAAGCGGGACCTACGAGCAGTACTTC | CASSVSSGTYEQYF
TRBD2 | TRBJ2-1 | TRBV12-5 | . | 19 | TGTGCTAGTGGTTTGGTTCCCTCCACTGCGACTAGCGAGCGAAATGAGCAGTTCTTC | CASGLVPSTATSERNEQFF
. | TRBJ2-7 | TRBV6-4 | . | 15 | TGTGCCAGCAGTGGGGGGTTTGAAGGGTCCTACGAGCAGTACTTC | CASSGGFEGSYEQYF
. | TRBJ1-2 | TRBV5-6 | . | 13 | TGTGCCAGCAGCCCCCCGGGGACGGGCGGCTACACCTTC | CASSPPGTGGYTF
TRBD1 | TRBJ1-5 | TRBV2 | . | 15 | TGTGCCAGCAGTGAGAAGACAGGGTTGAATCAGCCCCAGCATTTT | CASSEKTGLNQPQHF
. | TRBJ1-1 | TRBV6-1 | . | 15 | TGTGCCAGCAGTGAACAGGGTGTAGGGAACACTGAAGCTTTCTTT | CASSEQGVGNTEAFF
TRBD2 | TRBJ2-7 | TRBV28 | . | 13 | TGTGCCAGCAGGCCGGGACTAGCCTACGAGCAGTACTTC | CASRPGLAYEQYF
TRBD2 | TRBJ2-2 | TRBV7-2 | . | 16 | TGTGCCAGCAGCTTAGCTAGCGGGAATGCGGGCGGGGAGCTGTTTTTT | CASSLASGNAGGELFF
. | TRBJ2-1 | TRBV11-2 | . | 15 | TGTGCCAGCAGCTTAGACATATCGCGGGTCAATGAGCAGTTCTTC | CASSLDISRVNEQFF
. | TRBJ2-3 | TRBV25-1 | . | 13 | TGTGCCAGCAAAAGAGTGAGCACAGATACGCAGTATTTT | CASKRVSTDTQYF
. | TRBJ2-2 | TRBV7-6 | . | 17 | TGTGCCAGCAGCTTAGGCCTAACGGCACTTAACACCGGGGAGCTGTTTTTT | CASSLGLTALNTGELFF
TRBD1 | TRBJ2-1 | TRBV7-9 | . | 17 | TGTGCCAGCAGCCGAACCCAGGGGGCGAATGCCTACAATGAGCAGTTCTTC | CASSRTQGANAYNEQFF
. | TRBJ1-1 | TRBV9 | . | 13 | TGTGCCAGCAGCGTAAATTTGGGAACTGAAGCTTTCTTT | CASSVNLGTEAFF
. | TRBJ1-1 | TRBV20-1 | . | 11 | TGCAGTGCTAAAATCTTCCCTGAAGCTTTCTTT | CSAKIFPEAFF
. | TRBJ1-4 | TRBV7-9 | . | 15 | TGTGCCAGCAGCTTAGCGCCCCCGGTCAATGAAAAACTGTTTTTT | CASSLAPPVNEKLFF
TRBD1 | TRBJ2-1 | TRBV11-3 | once | 14 | TGTGCCAGCAGCTTGGACAGGGAGGCCAATGAGCAGTTCTTC | CASSLDREANEQFF